The sequence of this T cell receptor (beta chain) was determined in a study of early T cells in non-severe SARS-CoV-2 infection. Study-level background: Unsorted whole-blood RNA was sequenced in bulk, leaving chains unpaired. Study results and limitations: VDJdb matches were skewed toward anti-spike CD8 T cell responses.

In the library, individual cDNA molecules carried attached unique molecular identifiers. TCRdb re-called the 5' RACE reads with MiXCR, one entry per CDR3 protein. The profile shows fewer than 60,000 distinct CDR3 sequences, about 10% of them singletons. This clonotype has only one observation. Its antigen is not identified. Trimming left V 3 bases short and J 0 bases short, with 8 bases between. The CDR3 length is 15 residues. The TCR sequence derives from an adult who was a healthcare worker with PCR-confirmed SARS-CoV-2 infection or an uninfected control (not recorded which). The sample comprised whole blood. The V call is TRBV12-3 or TRBV12-4, the J call TRBJ2-2; no reliable D call. The CDR3 loop reads CASSFTPTNTGELFF. CDR3 sequence (DNA): TGTGCCAGCAGTTTTACCCCAACGAACACCGGGGAGCTGTTTTTT.